Listed below are T cell receptor beta chains from one sample, sequenced in a study of T cells after yellow fever vaccination. TCRdb re-called the 5' RACE reads with MiXCR, one entry per CDR3 protein. The sample lists roughly 330,000 distinct CDR3 sequences, around 6.8% occurring once. Material: PBMCs, obtained 35 to 50 days after the first yellow fever vaccination. These receptors all stem from a man between 18 and 29 years old who received the YFV17D yellow fever vaccine. The CDR3 runs from the conserved cysteine through the conserved F or W. Fields, in order: J gene, clone size, D gene, CDR3 length, V gene, CDR3 DNA, CDR3 protein. A D gene is named only where the DNA matches it firmly. Not every row has a clone size; where given, it reads once, few, many or a size class.

TRBJ2-3	.	.	13	TRBV28	TGTGCCAGCAGTGATTTCGGCACAGATACGCAGTATTTT	CASSDFGTDTQYF
TRBJ2-5	.	.	17	TRBV5-1	TGCGCCAGCAGCTTGGTGATAGATTTCAGTTTTCAAGAGACCCAGTACTTC	CASSLVIDFSFQETQYF
TRBJ1-1	.	.	16	TRBV7-6	TGTGCCAGCAGCTTAGCGGCCTCCGAGGTGGACACTGAAGCTTTCTTT	CASSLAASEVDTEAFF
TRBJ1-4	.	.	16	TRBV5-1	TGCGCCAGCAGCTGGGGACGGCGGCAGACTAATGAAAAACTGTTTTTT	CASSWGRRQTNEKLFF
TRBJ2-2	many	.	14	TRBV12-3/TRBV12-4	TGTGCCAGCAGTTTTTCGCTGGTAACCGGGGAGCTGTTTTTT	CASSFSLVTGELFF
TRBJ2-1	few	.	15	TRBV7-3	TGTGCCAGCAGCAACAACCTGGGGGGCGGGAATGAGCAGTTCTTC	CASSNNLGGGNEQFF
TRBJ1-2	few	TRBD1	13	TRBV6-6	TGTGCCAGCAGTCCGCCAGGGGGAGCTGGCTACACCTTC	CASSPPGGAGYTF
TRBJ2-1	.	TRBD1	16	TRBV11-1	TGTGCCAGCAGGACCCGACAGGGGGCTGTACACAATGAGCAGTTCTTC	CASRTRQGAVHNEQFF
TRBJ2-2	once	TRBD2	18	TRBV20-1	TGCAGTGCTAGAGATTGGGGGACTAGCGGGGGGCTGACCGGGGAGCTGTTTTTT	CSARDWGTSGGLTGELFF
TRBJ2-3	.	.	16	TRBV4-2	TGTGCCAGCAGCCAAGAGGGTGCGCCTCGGACAGATACGCAGTATTTT	CASSQEGAPRTDTQYF
TRBJ2-3	few	.	15	TRBV4-1	TGCGCCAGCAGCCAAGTTGACGGGGCCCCGGGTACGCAGTATTTT	CASSQVDGAPGTQYF
TRBJ2-3	.	.	18	TRBV3-1	TGTGCCTGCAGCCAAGGGCGGGCTAGCGTCCACCTAACAGATACGCAGTATTTT	CACSQGRASVHLTDTQYF
TRBJ2-5	.	TRBD2	13	TRBV28	TGTGCCAGCAGCGGGGGGGCCTCAGAGACCCAGTACTTC	CASSGGASETQYF
TRBJ1-1	many	.	11	TRBV25-1	TGTGCCAGCAGGCGGAACACTGAAGCTTTCTTT	CASRRNTEAFF
TRBJ2-3	.	.	14	TRBV18	TGTGCCAGCTCACCACCCCAGCCATCAGATACGCAGTATTTT	CASSPPQPSDTQYF
TRBJ1-4	few	TRBD1	16	TRBV18	TGTGCCAGCTCAGCGACAGGGGTCGCAACTAATGAAAAACTGTTTTTT	CASSATGVATNEKLFF
TRBJ2-5	.	.	14	TRBV4-1	TGCGCCAGCAGCCCCGGGGTGGACCAAGAGACCCAGTACTTC	CASSPGVDQETQYF
TRBJ1-6	.	.	18	TRBV11-2	TGTGCCAGCAGCCCAGGGCCCAGGGCGAGCTCCTATAATTCACCCCTCCACTTT	CASSPGPRASSYNSPLHF
TRBJ2-1	few	.	15	TRBV7-2	TGTGCCAGCAGCTTAGTCGGGGAATCCTACAATGAGCAGTTCTTC	CASSLVGESYNEQFF
TRBJ1-5	.	TRBD1	17	TRBV4-2	TGTGCCAGCAGCCAAGATCCGGGGGCGGACAGGGGACAGCCCCAGCATTTT	CASSQDPGADRGQPQHF
TRBJ2-1	few	.	15	TRBV5-1	TGCGCCAGCAGTTATTTATCCGGGGTATCGGGTGAGCAGTTCTTC	CASSYLSGVSGEQFF
TRBJ2-2	few	.	11	TRBV19	TGTGCTACAGGGTTAACCGGGGAGCTGTTTTTT	CATGLTGELFF
TRBJ1-1	.	.	15	TRBV4-3	TGCGCCAGCAGCCCCCGGAAGGGGATGAACACTGAAGCTTTCTTT	CASSPRKGMNTEAFF
TRBJ2-1	few	.	14	TRBV11-3	TGTGCCAGTACCATCGGGGGGCCAGGTTCTGAGCAGTTCTTC	CASTIGGPGSEQFF
TRBJ1-5	few	.	15	TRBV3-1	TGTGCCAGCAGCCAAGATCCATTCGGTCGCCAGGCCCAGCATTTT	CASSQDPFGRQAQHF
TRBJ2-1	few	TRBD1	18	TRBV5-1	TGCGCCAGCAGCTTGGGGAGGACAGGGGAAAGTTTGGGACATGAGCAGTTCTTC	CASSLGRTGESLGHEQFF
TRBJ1-5	.	.	17	TRBV21-1	TGTGCCAGCAGCCAAACCCCCTGCCGGGAACACAATCAGCCCCAGCATTTT	CASSQTPCREHNQPQHF
TRBJ2-3	few	.	14	TRBV5-1	TGCGCCAGCAGCTTGGTCGGTGTCGGCGATACGCAGTATTTT	CASSLVGVGDTQYF